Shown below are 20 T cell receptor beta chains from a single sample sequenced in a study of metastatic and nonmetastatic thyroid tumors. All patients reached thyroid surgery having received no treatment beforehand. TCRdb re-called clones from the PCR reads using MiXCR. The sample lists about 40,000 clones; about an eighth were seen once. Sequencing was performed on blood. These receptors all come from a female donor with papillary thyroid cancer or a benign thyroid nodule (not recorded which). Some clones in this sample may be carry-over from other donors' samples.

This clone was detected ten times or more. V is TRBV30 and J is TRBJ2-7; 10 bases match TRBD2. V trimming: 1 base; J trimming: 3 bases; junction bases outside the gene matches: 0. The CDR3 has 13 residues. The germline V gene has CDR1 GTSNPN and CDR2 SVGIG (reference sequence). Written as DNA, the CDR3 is TGTGCCTGGAGTGCTAGCGGGAGCTACGAGCAGTACTTC. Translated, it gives CAWSASGSYEQYF. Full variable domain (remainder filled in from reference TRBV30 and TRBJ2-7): SQTIHQWPATLVQPVGSPLSLECTVEGTSNPNLYWYRQAAGRGLQLLFYSVGIGQISSEVPQNLSASRPQDRQFILSSKKLLLSDSGFYLCAWSASGSYEQYFGPGTRLTVT.

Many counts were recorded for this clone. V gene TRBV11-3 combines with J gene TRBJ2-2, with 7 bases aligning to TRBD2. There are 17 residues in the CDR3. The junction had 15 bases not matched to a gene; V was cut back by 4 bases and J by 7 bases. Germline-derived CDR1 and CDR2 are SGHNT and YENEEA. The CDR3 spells CASSSPRAGASDGELFF. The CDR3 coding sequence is TGTGCCAGCAGCTCCCCCCGGGCGGGAGCATCGGACGGGGAGCTGTTTTTT.

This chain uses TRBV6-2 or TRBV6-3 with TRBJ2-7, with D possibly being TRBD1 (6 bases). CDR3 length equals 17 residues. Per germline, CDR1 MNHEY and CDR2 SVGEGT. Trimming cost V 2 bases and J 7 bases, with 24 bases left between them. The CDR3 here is CASSYRRQRTADREQYF. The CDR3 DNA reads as TGTGCCAGCAGTTACCGACGCCAGAGGACAGCGGATAGGGAGCAGTACTTC.

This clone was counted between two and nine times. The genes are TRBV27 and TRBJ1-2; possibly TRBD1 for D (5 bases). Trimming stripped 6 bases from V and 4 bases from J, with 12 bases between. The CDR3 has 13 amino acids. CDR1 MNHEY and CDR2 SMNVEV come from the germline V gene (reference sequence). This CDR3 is CASRHGGGYGYTF. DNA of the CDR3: TGTGCCAGCAGGCATGGGGGAGGCTATGGCTACACCTTC.

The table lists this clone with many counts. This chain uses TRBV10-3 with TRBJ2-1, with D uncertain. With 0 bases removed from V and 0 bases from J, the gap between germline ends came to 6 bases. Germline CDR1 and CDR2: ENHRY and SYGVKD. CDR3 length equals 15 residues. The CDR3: CAISESWSSYNEQFF. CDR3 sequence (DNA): TGTGCCATCAGTGAGTCGTGGAGCTCCTACAATGAGCAGTTCTTC.

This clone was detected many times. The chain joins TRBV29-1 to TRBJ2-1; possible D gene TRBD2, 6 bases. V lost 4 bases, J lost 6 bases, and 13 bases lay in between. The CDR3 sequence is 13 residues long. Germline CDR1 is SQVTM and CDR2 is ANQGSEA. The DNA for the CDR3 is TGCAGCGTTGGGAATAGCGGCAGCAATGAGCAGTTCTTC. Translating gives CSVGNSGSNEQFF.

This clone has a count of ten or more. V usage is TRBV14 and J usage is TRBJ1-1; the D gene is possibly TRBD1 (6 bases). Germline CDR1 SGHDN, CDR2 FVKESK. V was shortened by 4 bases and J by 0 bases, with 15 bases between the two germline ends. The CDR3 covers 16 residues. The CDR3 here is CASSRKPGQMNTEAFF. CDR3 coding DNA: TGTGCCAGCAGCCGAAAACCGGGACAAATGAACACTGAAGCTTTCTTT.

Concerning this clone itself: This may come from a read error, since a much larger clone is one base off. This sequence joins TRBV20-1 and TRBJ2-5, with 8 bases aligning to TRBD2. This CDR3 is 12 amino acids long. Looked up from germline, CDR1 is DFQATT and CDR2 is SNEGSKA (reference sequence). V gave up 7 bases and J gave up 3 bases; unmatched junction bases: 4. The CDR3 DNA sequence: TGCAGTGAGGGGACTAGGGAAGAGACCCAGTACTTC. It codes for CSEGTREETQYF.

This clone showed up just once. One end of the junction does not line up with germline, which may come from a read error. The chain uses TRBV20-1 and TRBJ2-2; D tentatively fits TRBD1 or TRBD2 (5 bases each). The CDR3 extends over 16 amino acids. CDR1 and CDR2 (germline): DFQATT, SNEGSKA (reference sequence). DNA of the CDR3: TGCAGTGCTAGAGAGGGACCCCCGGCGAACACCGGTGAGCTGTTTTTT. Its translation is CSAREGPPANTGELFF.

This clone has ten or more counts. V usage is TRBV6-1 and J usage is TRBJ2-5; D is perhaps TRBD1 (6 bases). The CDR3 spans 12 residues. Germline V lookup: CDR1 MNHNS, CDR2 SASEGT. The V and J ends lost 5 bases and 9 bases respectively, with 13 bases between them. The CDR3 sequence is CASSSVRQAQYF. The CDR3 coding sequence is TGTGCCAGCAGTTCGGTCCGACAGGCCCAGTACTTC.

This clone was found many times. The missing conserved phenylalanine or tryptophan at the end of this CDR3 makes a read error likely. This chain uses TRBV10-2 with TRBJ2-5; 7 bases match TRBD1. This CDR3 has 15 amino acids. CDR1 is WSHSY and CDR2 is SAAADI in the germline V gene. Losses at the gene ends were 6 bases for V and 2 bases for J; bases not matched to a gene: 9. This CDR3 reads CASSAPGQKQETQYC. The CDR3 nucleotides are TGCGCCAGCAGCGCCCCGGGACAGAAGCAAGAGACCCAGTACTGC.

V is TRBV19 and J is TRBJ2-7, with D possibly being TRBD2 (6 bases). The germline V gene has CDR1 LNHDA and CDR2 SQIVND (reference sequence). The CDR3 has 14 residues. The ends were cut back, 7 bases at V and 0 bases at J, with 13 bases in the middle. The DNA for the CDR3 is TGTGCCAGTATACGGGGACTGTACTCCTACGAGCAGTACTTC. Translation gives CASIRGLYSYEQYF.

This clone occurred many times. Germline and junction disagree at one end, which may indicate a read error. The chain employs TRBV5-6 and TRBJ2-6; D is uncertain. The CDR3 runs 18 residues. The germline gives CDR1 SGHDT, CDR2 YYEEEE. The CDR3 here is CASSSPSDGPSWANVLTF. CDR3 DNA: TGTGCCAGCAGCTCCCCTTCCGACGGCCCCTCTTGGGCCAACGTCCTGACTTTC.

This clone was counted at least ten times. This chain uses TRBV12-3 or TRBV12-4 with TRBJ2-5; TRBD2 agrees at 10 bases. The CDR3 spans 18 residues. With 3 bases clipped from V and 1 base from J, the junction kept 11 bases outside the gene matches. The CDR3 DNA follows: TGTGCCAGCAGTTTTGGAGCGCGACTAGCGGGTATCCAAGAGACCCAGTACTTC. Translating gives CASSFGARLAGIQETQYF.

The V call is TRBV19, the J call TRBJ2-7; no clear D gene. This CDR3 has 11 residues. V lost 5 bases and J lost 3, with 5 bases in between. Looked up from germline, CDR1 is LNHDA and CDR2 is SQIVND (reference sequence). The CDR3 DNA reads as TGTGCCAGTAGTCTTAACTACGAGCAGTACTTC. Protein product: CASSLNYEQYF.

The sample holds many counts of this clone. The CDR3 here is CASSEGSSALYEQYF. CDR3 coding DNA: TGCGCCAGCAGTGAGGGCAGTAGCGCACTTTACGAGCAGTACTTC. The rearrangement uses TRBV10-2 and TRBJ2-7, with D maybe TRBD2 (5 bases). Trimming cost V 2 bases and J 4 bases, with 15 bases left between them. In germline, CDR1 is WSHSY, CDR2 SAAADI. The CDR3 consists of 15 residues.

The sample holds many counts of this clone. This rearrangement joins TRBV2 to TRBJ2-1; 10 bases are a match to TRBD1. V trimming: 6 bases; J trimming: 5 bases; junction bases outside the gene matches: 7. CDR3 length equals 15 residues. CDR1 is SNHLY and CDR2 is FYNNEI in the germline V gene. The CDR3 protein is CASRDRGFLNNEQFF. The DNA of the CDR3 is TGTGCCAGCAGGGACAGGGGGTTCCTAAACAATGAGCAGTTCTTC.

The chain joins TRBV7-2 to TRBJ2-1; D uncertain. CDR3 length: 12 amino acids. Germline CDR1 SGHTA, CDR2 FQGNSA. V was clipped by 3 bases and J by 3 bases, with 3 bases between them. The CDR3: CASSFFYNEQFF. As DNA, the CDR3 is TGTGCCAGCAGCTTCTTCTACAATGAGCAGTTCTTC.

CDR3 nucleotide sequence: TGTGCCAGCAGCCCCGATGTCGGGATCGAGCAGTTCTTC. It codes for CASSPDVGIEQFF. J is TRBJ2-1 and V is TRBV7-8; D may be TRBD2 (5 bases). The CDR3 has 13 residues. Trimming stripped 5 bases from V and 10 bases from J, with 15 bases between. Germline values: CDR1 SGHVS, CDR2 FQNEAQ.

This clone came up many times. Here the CDR3 DNA reads TGTGCCAGCAGGCCGACAGGGCGGCTCAGTTCACCCCTCCACTTT. Protein sequence: CASRPTGRLSSPLHF. The chain uses TRBV12-3 or TRBV12-4 and TRBJ1-6; 7 nucleotides match TRBD1. This CDR3 region has 15 residues. V dropped 6 bases and J dropped 9; count of bases not matched to a gene: 11.